These 3 T cell receptor beta chains originate from one sample sequenced in a study of yellow fever vaccine responses in identical twins. MiXCR was run by TCRdb on the RT-PCR reads, yielding one entry per CDR3 protein. The sample lists roughly 36,000 distinct CDR3 sequences; about 61% were seen once. Material: T cells from blood (PBMCs), unsorted or a sorted subset (not recorded which), obtained before or after yellow fever vaccination (not recorded which). The receptors were gathered from a young woman who received the yellow fever vaccine.

CDR3 coding DNA: TGTGCCAGCAGCAACCCCCAACAAGAGACCCAGTACTTC. This codes for CASSNPQQETQYF. This chain uses TRBV7-9 with TRBJ2-5; unclear D gene. Trimming removed 5 bases from V and 2 bases from J, with 9 bases in between. The germline gives CDR1 SEHNR, CDR2 FQNEAQ (reference sequence). The CDR3 totals 13 residues.

The V call is TRBV12-3 or TRBV12-4, the J call TRBJ2-7; possible D gene TRBD2, 7 bases. Trimming cost V 5 bases and J 0 bases, with 17 bases left between them. This CDR3 has 16 residues. The CDR3 is CASSPLGGASSYEQYF. CDR3 nucleotide sequence: TGTGCCAGCAGTCCCCTGGGGGGGGCTAGCTCCTACGAGCAGTACTTC.

The gene calls are TRBV7-6 and TRBJ2-7; 8 bases fit TRBD1. The germline gives CDR1 SGHVS, CDR2 FNYEAQ. The CDR3 contains 11 residues. The trim removed 8 bases at V and 3 bases at J, leaving 0 bases unmatched. The CDR3 spells CASGQGYEQYV. The CDR3 DNA follows: TGTGCCAGCGGACAGGGCTACGAGCAGTACGTC.